These T cell receptor beta chains were read from a single sample in a study of T cells in localized non-small cell lung cancer. Sequenced by immunoSEQ multiplex PCR; TCRdb stores in-frame clones only, minus some. The sample contains about 56,000 clones, approximately 90% of which appear only once. The sample consisted of peripheral blood, taken before any cancer treatment. Receptors were obtained from a woman between 35 and 70 years old with stage I lung adenocarcinoma. The CDR3 runs from the conserved cysteine through the conserved F or W. D genes are given only for firm matches. The size field is filled for only some rows; it gives once, few, many or a size class.

>TRBV9|NA|NA|TRBJ1-2
CASSSDIYNYGYTF
TGTGCCAGCAGCTCGGACATCTATAACTATGGCTACACCTTC
>TRBV6-5|NA|NA|TRBJ2-7
CASSPGRNPNEQYF
TGTGCCAGCAGCCCTGGACGTAACCCCAACGAGCAGTACTTC
>TRBV5-6|few|NA|TRBJ1-2
CASSPPRGIGDYTF
TGTGCCAGCAGCCCACCCCGGGGGATCGGAGACTACACCTTC
>TRBV20-1|NA|NA|TRBJ1-1
CSARRNTEAFF
TGCAGTGCTAGAAGGAACACTGAAGCTTTCTTT
>TRBV6-6|NA|NA|TRBJ1-2
CASSSRGGDYGYTF
TGTGCCAGCAGTTCAAGAGGCGGAGACTATGGCTACACCTTC
>TRBV19|NA|TRBD1|TRBJ1-6
CASSIQGVGNSPLHF
TGTGCCAGTAGTATCCAGGGGGTCGGGAATTCACCCCTCCACTTT
>TRBV30|NA|NA|TRBJ1-6
CAWSVKGSDWYHSPLHF
TGTGCCTGGAGTGTCAAAGGGTCGGACTGGTATCATTCACCCCTCCACTTT
>TRBV9|NA|TRBD2|TRBJ2-3
CASSEGTSGSTRTDTQYF
TGTGCCAGCAGCGAGGGGACTAGCGGATCAACCCGCACAGATACGCAGTATTTT
>TRBV30|once|NA|TRBJ1-1
CAWSAKFPLNTEAFF
TGTGCCTGGAGCGCCAAATTTCCCCTGAACACTGAAGCTTTCTTT
>TRBV6-1|once|TRBD1|TRBJ1-2
CASYYWTGANYGYTF
TGTGCCAGCTATTATTGGACAGGTGCAAACTATGGCTACACCTTC
>TRBV6-6|NA|NA|TRBJ2-3
CASSQIWLTDTQYF
TGTGCCAGCAGCCAGATTTGGTTAACAGATACGCAGTATTTT
>TRBV9|NA|TRBD1|TRBJ1-4
CASSVGTGLPAYEKLFF
TGTGCCAGCAGCGTAGGGACAGGCCTTCCCGCTTATGAAAAACTGTTTTTT
>TRBV5-1|NA|TRBD2|TRBJ2-2
CASSARLAGTGELFF
TGCGCCAGCAGCGCCCGACTAGCGGGGACCGGGGAGCTGTTTTTT
>TRBV6-5|NA|NA|TRBJ1-3
CASWDGGNTIYF
TGTGCCAGCTGGGACGGAGGAAACACCATATATTTT
>TRBV9|NA|NA|TRBJ1-1
CASSVREGVSEAFF
TGTGCCAGCAGCGTCCGAGAGGGGGTCTCTGAAGCTTTCTTT
>TRBV7-9|NA|NA|TRBJ1-4
CASSSGEKLFF
TGTGCCAGCAGCTCTGGTGAAAAACTGTTTTTT
>TRBV9|NA|NA|TRBJ2-2
CASSWMPGGGSNTGELFF
TGTGCCAGCAGCTGGATGCCGGGCGGCGGTTCGAACACCGGGGAGCTGTTTTTT
>TRBV30|once|TRBD1|TRBJ1-1
CAWSLTGAMWREAFF
TGTGCCTGGAGTCTAACAGGGGCCATGTGGCGCGAAGCTTTCTTT
>TRBV28|NA|NA|TRBJ1-1
CASGGTEAFF
TGTGCCAGCGGGGGGACTGAAGCTTTCTTT
>TRBV7-2|NA|NA|TRBJ2-1
CASSSPRQEQFF
TGTGCCAGCAGCTCCCCGCGGCAGGAGCAGTTCTTC
>TRBV11-1|NA|NA|TRBJ2-7
CASSLVRYEQYF
TGTGCCAGCAGCTTAGTCCGGTACGAGCAGTACTTC
>TRBV18|NA|TRBD1|TRBJ2-3
CASSPTGSTDTQYF
TGTGCCAGCTCGCCGACAGGGAGCACAGATACGCAGTATTTT
>TRBV15|NA|TRBD1|TRBJ2-7
CATSRVGQGLVEQYF
TGTGCCACCAGCAGAGTCGGACAGGGTTTGGTCGAGCAGTACTTC
>TRBV5-1|NA|TRBD2|TRBJ2-1
CASSSGLAGAPSYNEQFF
TGCGCCAGCAGCTCCGGACTAGCGGGGGCTCCTTCCTACAATGAGCAGTTCTTC
>TRBV19|NA|TRBD2|TRBJ2-3
CASSSSGGYGTQYF
TGTGCCAGTAGTTCTAGCGGGGGCTATGGGACGCAGTATTTT
>TRBV5-5|NA|NA|TRBJ1-2
CASSFLGYGYTF
TGTGCCAGCAGCTTTCTTGGCTATGGCTACACCTTC
>TRBV7-2|NA|NA|TRBJ2-7
CASSSSRSRSYEQYF
TGTGCCAGCAGCTCCTCTAGGAGCAGGTCCTACGAGCAGTACTTC
>TRBV19|NA|NA|TRBJ2-5
CAGEWGETQYF
TGTGCCGGAGAGTGGGGGGAGACCCAGTACTTC
>TRBV19|NA|NA|TRBJ2-2
CASSIQITGELFF
TGTGCCAGTAGTATTCAAATCACCGGGGAGCTGTTTTTT
>TRBV2|NA|NA|TRBJ2-3
CASTTGNTQYF
TGTGCCAGCACCACAGGGAATACGCAGTATTTT
>TRBV19|once|NA|TRBJ1-1
CASSMGTRRPTEAFF
TGTGCCAGTAGTATGGGGACACGAAGGCCCACTGAAGCTTTCTTT
>TRBV27|NA|TRBD1|TRBJ1-5
CASSPGQGEGQPQHF
TGTGCCAGCAGTCCGGGACAGGGAGAAGGTCAGCCCCAGCATTTT
>TRBV18|NA|NA|TRBJ1-1
CASSPPGQAFF
TGTGCCAGCTCACCACCAGGGCAGGCTTTCTTT
>TRBV6-1|NA|TRBD2|TRBJ2-7
CASSIRTSGGSEQYF
TGTGCCAGCAGTATTCGGACTAGCGGGGGCTCCGAGCAGTACTTC
>TRBV15|once|NA|TRBJ1-3
CATSREIRDFSGNTIYF
TGTGCCACCAGCAGAGAAATCAGGGACTTCTCTGGAAACACCATATATTTT
>TRBV14|NA|TRBD1|TRBJ1-4
CASSQRTGLNEKLFF
TGTGCCAGCAGCCAAAGGACAGGCCTTAATGAAAAACTGTTTTTT
>TRBV7-2|once|TRBD1|TRBJ1-6
CASSLTGRNSPLHF
TGTGCCAGCAGCTTGACAGGGCGGAATTCACCCCTCCACTTT
>TRBV2|few|NA|TRBJ1-4
CASTGVPNEKLFF
TGTGCCAGCACAGGGGTCCCTAATGAAAAACTGTTTTTT
>TRBV9|NA|NA|TRBJ2-7
CASSPFTGEQYF
TGTGCCAGCAGCCCCTTCACGGGCGAGCAGTACTTC
>TRBV6-5|NA|TRBD1|TRBJ2-3
CASSIQGASDTQYF
TGTGCCAGCAGTATACAGGGGGCCTCAGATACGCAGTATTTT
>TRBV6-6|NA|NA|TRBJ2-7
CASSRTSSSYEQYF
TGTGCCAGCAGTCGGACGTCCAGCTCCTACGAGCAGTACTTC
>TRBV7-8|NA|NA|TRBJ2-4
CASSSPGETTKNIQYF
TGTGCCAGCAGCTCCCCGGGAGAGACAACCAAAAACATTCAGTACTTC
>TRBV30|NA|TRBD1|TRBJ1-2
CAWSVPTGGRNYGYTF
TGTGCCTGGAGTGTTCCGACAGGGGGTAGAAACTATGGCTACACCTTC
>TRBV6-4|medium-sized|TRBD1|TRBJ2-2
CASSDSRQGNTGELFF
TGTGCCAGCAGTGACTCGAGACAGGGGAACACCGGGGAGCTGTTTTTT
>TRBV10-3|NA|NA|TRBJ1-1
CAITERSVTMNTEAFF
TGTGCCATCACTGAACGGTCGGTCACCATGAACACTGAAGCTTTCTTT
>TRBV7-9|NA|NA|TRBJ1-4
CASSAPGRATNEKLFF
TGTGCCAGCAGCGCCCCGGGACGGGCAACTAATGAAAAACTGTTTTTT
>TRBV6-5|NA|TRBD1|TRBJ2-5
CASSYSGRGLQETQYF
TGTGCCAGCAGTTACTCTGGCAGGGGGCTCCAAGAGACCCAGTACTTC
>TRBV5-6|few|NA|TRBJ1-2
CASSPLNRPNYGYTF
TGTGCCAGCAGCCCCCTTAATCGGCCAAACTATGGCTACACCTTC
>TRBV15|NA|NA|TRBJ1-2
CATSRAGTAYGYTF
TGTGCCACCAGCAGAGCAGGGACTGCCTATGGCTACACCTTC
>TRBV7-9|NA|NA|TRBJ1-1
CASSPAGDTEAFF
TGTGCCAGCAGTCCCGCCGGCGACACTGAAGCTTTCTTT
>TRBV6-6|once|NA|TRBJ2-7
CASSYRGEQYF
TGTGCCAGCAGTTACAGGGGCGAGCAGTACTTC
>TRBV6-1|NA|TRBD1|TRBJ1-6
CASRRQGSDSPLHF
TGTGCCAGCAGGCGACAGGGGTCCGATTCACCCCTCCACTTT
>TRBV19|NA|TRBD2|TRBJ2-1
CASTLAGGTAMREQFF
TGTGCCAGTACCTTAGCGGGGGGCACGGCAATGCGGGAGCAGTTCTTC
>TRBV6-6|NA|NA|TRBJ2-7
CASKPRELVGEQYF
TGTGCCAGCAAACCCAGGGAGTTGGTGGGCGAGCAGTACTTC